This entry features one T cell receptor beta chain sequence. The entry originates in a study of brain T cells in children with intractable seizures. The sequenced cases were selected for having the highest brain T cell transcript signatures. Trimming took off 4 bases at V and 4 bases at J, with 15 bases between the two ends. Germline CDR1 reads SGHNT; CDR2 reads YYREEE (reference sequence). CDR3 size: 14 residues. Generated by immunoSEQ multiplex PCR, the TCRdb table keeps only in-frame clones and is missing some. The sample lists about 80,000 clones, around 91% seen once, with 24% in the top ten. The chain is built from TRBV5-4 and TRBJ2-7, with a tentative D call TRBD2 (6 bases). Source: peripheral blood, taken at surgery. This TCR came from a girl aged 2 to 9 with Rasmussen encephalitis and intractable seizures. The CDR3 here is CASSKGGEGYEQYF. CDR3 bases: TGTGCCAGCAGCAAGGGCGGGGAAGGGTACGAGCAGTACTTC.